These 8 T cell receptor beta chains came from one sample sequenced in a study of tumor-infiltrating lymphocytes in localized non-small cell lung cancer. The assay was immunoSEQ multiplex PCR, and TCRdb's table has in-frame clones only and misses some. The repertoire consists of 12,000 to 15,000 clones, with roughly 75% occurring once and the leading ten covering less than 25%. The sequenced sample was uninvolved lung tissue not adjacent to the tumor. The receptors derive from a human donor with non-small cell lung cancer.

The gene calls are TRBV5-4 and TRBJ2-1; unclear D gene. The CDR3 totals 16 residues. Between the trimmed V and J ends, which lost 4 bases and 3 bases, there was a span of 17 bases. Germline values: CDR1 SGHNT, CDR2 YYREEE (reference sequence). This CDR3 is CASSPPVDPIYNEQFF. CDR3 bases: TGTGCCAGCAGCCCTCCGGTTGATCCCATCTACAATGAGCAGTTCTTC.

V and J are TRBV7-9 and TRBJ2-3; 7 nucleotides align to TRBD2. The CDR3 spans 15 residues. With 5 bases clipped from V and 3 bases from J, the junction kept 8 bases outside the gene matches. Per the germline V gene, CDR1 is SEHNR and CDR2 is FQNEAQ (reference sequence). This chain's CDR3 is CASSPGEGGTDTQYF. The CDR3 bases are TGTGCCAGCAGCCCCGGGGAGGGAGGGACAGATACGCAGTATTTT.

This clone came up once. The rearrangement uses TRBV30 and TRBJ2-6; D assignment may be TRBD1 or TRBD2 (5 bases each). CDR1 GTSNPN and CDR2 SVGIG come from the germline V gene (reference sequence). The V end lost 7 bases, the J end lost 1 base, and 14 bases lay between the germline ends. The CDR3 length is 15 residues. The CDR3 spells CALPRGSSGANVLTF. CDR3 nucleotides: TGTGCCTTACCCCGGGGCAGTTCTGGGGCCAACGTCCTGACTTTC.

The chain combines TRBV2 with TRBJ1-1; D uncertain. The germline V and J ends were trimmed by 5 bases and 5 bases, with 18 bases remaining between them. Germline loops: CDR1 SNHLY, CDR2 FYNNEI. The length of the CDR3 is 15 residues. In DNA, the CDR3 is TGTGCCAGCAGTCCCTCCGGTTCCGCTTGGACTGAAGCTTTCTTT. It specifies CASSPSGSAWTEAFF.

This clone was seen more than once but under ten times. The chain couples TRBV15 to TRBJ2-7, with TRBD1 matching over 10 bases. Germline V gene sequence: CDR1 LNHNV, CDR2 YYDKDF (reference sequence). Trimming removed 1 base from V and 5 bases from J; junction bases left unmatched: 8. The CDR3 runs 16 residues. This chain's CDR3 is CATSRVWGTGDHEQYF. CDR3 nucleotide sequence: TGTGCCACCAGCAGAGTTTGGGGGACAGGGGACCACGAGCAGTACTTC.

The sample holds one count of this clone. The chain couples TRBV11-1 to TRBJ2-5, with 7 positions matching TRBD2. V lost 3 bases to trimming and J lost 3 bases; unmatched junction nucleotides: 7. CDR1 is SGHAT and CDR2 is FQDESV in the germline V gene (reference sequence). The length of the CDR3 is 15 residues. CDR3 DNA sequence: TGTGCCAGCAGCTTCGTTCGGGGGGATAAAGAGACCCAGTACTTC. Amino acids: CASSFVRGDKETQYF.

There are a few counts of this clone. The rearrangement links TRBV6-6 to TRBJ2-7, with D possibly being TRBD2 (6 bases). The germline V and J ends were trimmed by 2 bases and 1 base, with 6 bases remaining between them. Germline lookup yields CDR1 MNHNY and CDR2 SVGAGI (reference sequence). This CDR3 contains 13 residues. DNA of the CDR3: TGTGCCAGCAGTTACGGGGGGTCCTACGAGCAGTACTTC. Protein sequence: CASSYGGSYEQYF.

This chain uses TRBV10-3 with TRBJ1-5; D possibly corresponds to TRBD1 (5 bases). Looked up from germline, CDR1 is ENHRY and CDR2 is SYGVKD. This CDR3 has 13 amino acids. V was pared by 4 bases and J by 7 bases, with 11 bases between. The CDR3 sequence is CAISGQGGQPQHF. CDR3 nucleotide sequence: TGTGCCATCAGTGGTCAGGGAGGGCAGCCCCAGCATTTT.